This T cell receptor (beta chain) is drawn from a study of CD8 T cells in ankylosing spondylitis. A single record per CDR3 protein comes from TCRdb applying MiXCR to the 5' RACE reads. The repertoire holds 300,000 to 350,000 distinct CDR3 sequences, with 9.5% to 13% as singletons. Trimming stripped 5 bases from V and 8 bases from J, with 15 bases between. Looked up from germline, CDR1 is SEHNR and CDR2 is FQNEAQ (reference sequence). The CDR3 has 13 residues. In its sample, this clonotype was seen a few times. The source material was blood, either unsorted or a sorted T cell fraction (not recorded which). The rearrangement links TRBV7-9 to TRBJ1-2, with a possible D match to TRBD1 (6 bases). The receptor's source is a female donor with ankylosing spondylitis or in good health (not recorded which). The CDR3 DNA reads as TGTGCCAGCAGCCGGTACAGGGAGAACGGCTACACCTTC. As protein: CASSRYRENGYTF.